The 14 T cell receptor beta chains presented below share a single source sample, sequenced in a study of blood T cell repertoires in COVID-19. Clones were sequenced by immunoSEQ multiplex PCR, and TCRdb holds only the in-frame ones, with some missing. The table includes roughly 55,000 clones, roughly three quarters detected once. Material: peripheral blood. These TCRs come from a human donor with active or convalescent COVID-19. The donor label of this sample is uncertain.

This clone has more than one count but fewer than ten. The CDR3 loop reads CASGNRTAHGYTF. CDR3 nucleotide sequence: TGTGCTAGTGGCAACCGGACAGCGCATGGCTACACCTTC. The genes are TRBV12-5 and TRBJ1-2; D is possibly TRBD1 (6 bases). V lost 6 bases and J lost 6, with 14 bases in between. CDR1 and CDR2 (germline): LGHNT, FRNRAP. The CDR3 loop spans 13 amino acids.

This clone came up once. The chain couples TRBV2 to TRBJ2-3; TRBD2 matches 15 bases. The CDR3 has 16 amino acids. CDR1 is SNHLY, CDR2 FYNNEI, per germline. V trimming: 5 bases; J trimming: 5 bases; junction bases outside the gene matches: 5. The CDR3 region is CASSPGLAGGGDTQYF. CDR3 bases: TGTGCCAGCAGTCCGGGACTAGCGGGAGGAGGAGATACGCAGTATTTT.

The chain couples TRBV9 to TRBJ2-4; 10 nucleotides match TRBD1. With 0 bases clipped from V and 6 bases from J, the junction kept 3 bases outside the gene matches. Per germline, CDR1 SGDLS and CDR2 YYNGEE. The CDR3 loop spans 15 amino acids. The CDR3 region is CASSVEGQGINIQYF. CDR3 DNA sequence: TGTGCCAGCAGCGTAGAGGGACAGGGGATAAACATTCAGTACTTC.

The J gene is TRBJ2-1, the V gene TRBV9; D might be TRBD2 (5 bases). Germline V gene sequence: CDR1 SGDLS, CDR2 YYNGEE. The CDR3 is 14 amino acids. Trimming shortened V by 4 bases and J by 8 bases, and 16 bases separated the two germline ends. The CDR3 region is CASSLRTYGDEQFF. For the CDR3, the DNA is TGTGCCAGCAGCCTTAGGACGTACGGGGATGAGCAGTTCTTC.

The genes are TRBV6-6 and TRBJ1-2; 9 nucleotides align to TRBD1. Trimming took 4 bases from V and 8 from J; bases not matched to a gene: 5. The CDR3 extends over 13 amino acids. Germline values: CDR1 MNHNY, CDR2 SVGAGI (reference sequence). The CDR3 here is CASSSGTGLGYTF. The CDR3, as DNA: TGTGCCAGCAGTTCCGGGACAGGGTTGGGCTACACCTTC.

V usage is TRBV7-9 and J usage is TRBJ2-1; 10 bases line up with TRBD1. Germline CDR1 reads SEHNR; CDR2 reads FQNEAQ (reference sequence). CDR3 length: 16 residues. The V segment lost 6 bases and the J segment 3 bases; nucleotides outside the gene matches: 8. CDR3 DNA: TGTGCCAGCAGTCCCGGGACAGGGGTCCTCTACAATGAGCAGTTCTTC. Translated, it gives CASSPGTGVLYNEQFF.

The V and J genes are TRBV24-1 and TRBJ1-6, with 8 bases matching TRBD1. Germline V gene lookup returns CDR1 KGHDR and CDR2 SFDVKD. J lost 8 bases, V lost 7 bases, and 6 bases had no gene match. This CDR3 has 14 amino acids. The CDR3 DNA follows: TGTGCCACCAGCTGGACAGGGAATTATTCACCCCTCCACTTT. It is translated as CATSWTGNYSPLHF.

The gene calls are TRBV7-3 and TRBJ2-7, with TRBD1 matching over 10 bases. Per germline, CDR1 SGHTA and CDR2 FQGTGA. V shed 5 bases and J 13 bases; nucleotides not matched to a gene: 14. The CDR3 is made up of 14 amino acids. The CDR3 here is CASSPSGGQGENYF. The CDR3 DNA is TGTGCCAGCAGCCCGAGCGGAGGACAGGGGGAAAATTACTTC.

The J gene is TRBJ1-5, the V gene TRBV12-5; 10 bases map to TRBD1. The CDR3 consists of 14 residues. Per the germline V gene, CDR1 is LGHNT and CDR2 is FRNRAP. Trimming removed 6 bases from V and 6 bases from J; junction bases left unmatched: 5. The CDR3 spells CASGPTGGRQPQHF. CDR3 sequence (DNA): TGTGCTAGTGGCCCGACAGGGGGCCGTCAGCCCCAGCATTTT.

This chain links TRBV6-4 with TRBJ2-4, with 8 bases identical to TRBD2. The junction had 4 bases not matched to a gene; V was cut back by 3 bases and J by 6 bases. Germline CDR1 reads MRHNA; CDR2 reads SNTAGT. The CDR3 spans 14 residues. The CDR3 DNA is TGTGCCAGCAGTGAGGCCGCGGGAGGAAACATTCAGTACTTC. This codes for CASSEAAGGNIQYF.

The chain couples TRBV2 to TRBJ1-4; D call uncertain. Deletions cut 1 base from V and 0 bases from J, with 6 bases between. The CDR3 spans 15 residues. The germline gives CDR1 SNHLY, CDR2 FYNNEI. The CDR3 region has the DNA TGTGCCAGCAGTGAAGGGGGAGCAACTAATGAAAAACTGTTTTTT. Translated: CASSEGGATNEKLFF. Using reference TRBV2 and TRBJ1-4 for the parts outside the CDR3, the full variable domain is EPEVTQTPSHQVTQMGQEVILRCVPISNHLYFYWYRQILGQKVEFLVSFYNNEISEKSEIFDDQFSVERPDGSNFTLKIRSTKLEDSAMYFCASSEGGATNEKLFFGSGTQLSVL.

This clone was recorded only once. The chain is built from TRBV7-6 and TRBJ1-1; D is perhaps TRBD1 (5 bases). In germline, CDR1 is SGHVS, CDR2 FNYEAQ. The CDR3 is made up of 13 amino acids. Trimming removed 3 bases at V and 4 bases at J, with 9 bases between. The CDR3 DNA reads TGTGCCAGCAGCTTGTTCCAGGGCACTGAAGCTTTCTTT. The encoded protein is CASSLFQGTEAFF.

In its sample, this clone was seen a few times. The chain combines TRBV24-1 with TRBJ2-6, with TRBD1 identical over 10 bases. Germline-derived CDR1 and CDR2 are KGHDR and SFDVKD. The CDR3 spans 18 residues. The ends lost 6 bases at V and 0 bases at J; junction bases unmatched: 7. The CDR3 DNA sequence: TGTGCCACCAGTCCCGGGACAGGGGCCAGCTCTGGGGCCAACGTCCTGACTTTC. Translating gives CATSPGTGASSGANVLTF.

The chain has TRBV5-1 and TRBJ2-1; 12 nucleotides match TRBD2. CDR1 is SGHRS, CDR2 YFSETQ, per germline. V was clipped by 4 bases and J by 9 bases; unmatched bases: 8. This CDR3 has 15 residues. This CDR3 is CASSKTSGRFSEQFF. The DNA of the CDR3 is TGCGCCAGCAGCAAAACTAGCGGGAGGTTCAGTGAGCAGTTCTTC. Variable domain in full (rest from reference TRBV5-1 and TRBJ2-1): KAGVTQTPRYLIKTRGQQVTLSCSPISGHRSVSWYQQTPGQGLQFLFEYFSETQRNKGNFPGRFSGRQFSNSRSEMNVSTLELGDSALYLCASSKTSGRFSEQFFGPGTRLTVL.